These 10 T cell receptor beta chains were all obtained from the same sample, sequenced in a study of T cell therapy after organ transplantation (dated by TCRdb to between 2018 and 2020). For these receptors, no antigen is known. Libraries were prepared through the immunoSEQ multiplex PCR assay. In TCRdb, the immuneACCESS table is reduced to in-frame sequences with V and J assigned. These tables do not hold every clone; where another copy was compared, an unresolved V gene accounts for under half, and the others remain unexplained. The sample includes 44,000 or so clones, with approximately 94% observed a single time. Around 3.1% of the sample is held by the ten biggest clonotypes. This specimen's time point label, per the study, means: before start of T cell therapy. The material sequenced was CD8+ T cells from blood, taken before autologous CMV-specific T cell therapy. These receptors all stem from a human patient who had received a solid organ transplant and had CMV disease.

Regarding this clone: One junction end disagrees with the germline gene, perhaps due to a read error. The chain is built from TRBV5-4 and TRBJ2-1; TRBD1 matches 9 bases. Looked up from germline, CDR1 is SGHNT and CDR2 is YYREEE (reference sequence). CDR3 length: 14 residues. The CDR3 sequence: CASRTGGSYSEQFF. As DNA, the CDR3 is TGTGCCAGCAGAACAGGGGGCTCCTACAGTGAGCAGTTCTTC.

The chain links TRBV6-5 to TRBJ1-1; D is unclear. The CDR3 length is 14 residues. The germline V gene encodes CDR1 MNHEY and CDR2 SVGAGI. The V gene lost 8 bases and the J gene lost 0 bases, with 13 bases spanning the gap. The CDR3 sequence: CASFTAIMNTEAFF. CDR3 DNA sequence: TGTGCCAGCTTCACCGCCATAATGAACACTGAAGCTTTCTTT.

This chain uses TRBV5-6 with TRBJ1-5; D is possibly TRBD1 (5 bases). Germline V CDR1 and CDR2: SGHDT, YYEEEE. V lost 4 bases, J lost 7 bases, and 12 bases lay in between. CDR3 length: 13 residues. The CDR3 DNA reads TGTGCCAGCAGCCTAGGTGGGGACCAGCCCCAGCATTTT. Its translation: CASSLGGDQPQHF.

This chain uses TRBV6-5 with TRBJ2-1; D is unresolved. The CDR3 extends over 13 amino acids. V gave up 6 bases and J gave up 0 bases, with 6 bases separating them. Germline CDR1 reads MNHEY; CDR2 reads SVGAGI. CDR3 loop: CASSPYSYNEQFF. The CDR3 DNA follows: TGTGCCAGCAGCCCCTACTCCTACAATGAGCAGTTCTTC.

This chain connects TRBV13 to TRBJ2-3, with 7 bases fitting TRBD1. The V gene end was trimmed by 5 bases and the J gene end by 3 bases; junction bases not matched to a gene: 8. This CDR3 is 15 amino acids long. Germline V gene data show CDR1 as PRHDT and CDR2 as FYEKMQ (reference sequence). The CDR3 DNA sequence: TGTGCCAGCAGCCAGTGGGACAGACCTACAGATACGCAGTATTTT. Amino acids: CASSQWDRPTDTQYF.

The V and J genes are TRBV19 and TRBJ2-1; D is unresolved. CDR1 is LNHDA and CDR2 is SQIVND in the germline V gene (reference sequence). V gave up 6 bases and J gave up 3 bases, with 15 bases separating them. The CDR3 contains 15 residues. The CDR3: CASSVTSGIYNEQFF. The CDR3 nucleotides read TGTGCCAGTAGCGTGACATCCGGAATCTACAATGAGCAGTTCTTC.

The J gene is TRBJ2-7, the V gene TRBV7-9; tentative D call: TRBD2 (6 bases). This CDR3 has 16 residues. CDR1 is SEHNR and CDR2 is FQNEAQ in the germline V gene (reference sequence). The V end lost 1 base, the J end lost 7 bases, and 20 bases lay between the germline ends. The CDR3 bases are TGTGCCAGCAGCTTAGGGGAGTTTGGAGGGGATAAAGAGCAGTACTTC. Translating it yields CASSLGEFGGDKEQYF.

The CDR3 sequence: CASSHAEGGPYEQYF. Written as DNA, the CDR3 is TGCGCCAGCAGCCACGCCGAGGGGGGGCCCTACGAGCAGTACTTC. The V gene is TRBV4-1, the J gene TRBJ2-7; perhaps TRBD2 as D (7 bases). V lost 3 bases to trimming and J lost 2 bases, with 14 bases between them. The CDR3 length is 15 residues. From germline, CDR1 is MGHRA and CDR2 YSYEKL.

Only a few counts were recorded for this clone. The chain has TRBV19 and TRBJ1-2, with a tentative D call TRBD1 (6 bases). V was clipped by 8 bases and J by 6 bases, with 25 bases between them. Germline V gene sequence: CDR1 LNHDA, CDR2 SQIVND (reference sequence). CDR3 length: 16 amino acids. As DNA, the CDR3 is TGTGCCAGTTCCTTCTTTCCCGGGGGGGCGGGAAATGGCTACACCTTC. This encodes CASSFFPGGAGNGYTF.

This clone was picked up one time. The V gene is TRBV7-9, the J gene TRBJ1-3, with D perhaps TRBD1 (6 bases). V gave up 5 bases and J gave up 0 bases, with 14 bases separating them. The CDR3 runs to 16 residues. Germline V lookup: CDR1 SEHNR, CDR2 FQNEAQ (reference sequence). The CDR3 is CASSPLGASSGNTIYF. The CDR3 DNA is TGTGCCAGCAGCCCTCTGGGGGCGAGCTCTGGAAACACCATATATTTT.